One sample yielded the 30 T cell receptor beta chains listed below, sequenced in a study of blood T cell repertoires in COVID-19. Data came from immunoSEQ multiplex PCR; TCRdb stores just in-frame clones and leaves some out. The sample gives about 280,000 clones, roughly 80% of which show up once; 4.5% to 6% is in the top ten. Specimen: PBMCs or T cells enriched from blood (not recorded which). These receptor sequences come from a man aged 35 to 55 who had been exposed to COVID-19.

In its sample, this clone was seen many times. The V gene is TRBV7-3, the J gene TRBJ2-3; 14 bases align to TRBD2. The germline V gene encodes CDR1 SGHTA and CDR2 FQGTGA. J lost 10 bases, V lost 5 bases, and 5 bases had no gene match. The CDR3 has 14 residues. As DNA, the CDR3 is TGTGCCAGCAGCACGGGACTAGCGGGAGACGCGCAGTATTTT. This encodes CASSTGLAGDAQYF.

The V gene is TRBV24-1, the J gene TRBJ2-4, with 8 bases aligning to TRBD1. CDR3 length: 15 amino acids. Per germline, CDR1 KGHDR and CDR2 SFDVKD. V dropped 4 bases and J dropped 4; count of bases not matched to a gene: 5. For the CDR3, the DNA is TGTGCCACCAGTGAAAACCAGGGGGCGAAAAACATTCAGTACTTC. This gives the protein CATSENQGAKNIQYF.

The gene calls are TRBV7-9 and TRBJ2-7, with 10 bases matching TRBD2. The CDR3 consists of 15 residues. V dropped 2 bases and J dropped 4; count of bases not matched to a gene: 5. Germline loops: CDR1 SEHNR, CDR2 FQNEAQ (reference sequence). This CDR3 is CASSLLLAGVYEQYF. In DNA, the CDR3 is TGTGCCAGCAGCTTACTCCTAGCGGGAGTTTACGAGCAGTACTTC.

The rearrangement joins TRBV9 to TRBJ2-2; tentatively, D is TRBD1 (6 bases). Trimming cost V 0 bases and J 4 bases, with 16 bases left between them. The CDR3 contains 17 residues. CDR1 SGDLS and CDR2 YYNGEE come from the germline V gene. CDR3 loop: CASSVDYGTFGTGELFF. CDR3 bases: TGTGCCAGCAGCGTAGATTACGGGACATTTGGCACCGGGGAGCTGTTTTTT.

The CDR3 sequence is CASSPTGVGYTF. The CDR3 DNA reads TGTGCCAGCAGTCCGACAGGGGTCGGCTACACCTTC. The chain combines TRBV12-3 or TRBV12-4 with TRBJ1-2; 8 bases match TRBD1. J was trimmed by 8 bases and V by 5 bases; bases with no gene match: 4. The CDR3 totals 12 residues.

The J gene is TRBJ1-2, the V gene TRBV9; D is undetermined. Germline V gene data show CDR1 as SGDLS and CDR2 as YYNGEE. The CDR3 is 13 amino acids. Trimming pared 0 bases from V and 4 bases from J, leaving 7 bases between. The CDR3 loop reads CASSVATSYGYTF. For the CDR3, the DNA is TGTGCCAGCAGCGTAGCGACATCCTATGGCTACACCTTC.

The V call is TRBV6-5, the J call TRBJ1-4; perhaps TRBD1 as D (5 bases). CDR3 size: 14 residues. CDR1 MNHEY and CDR2 SVGAGI come from the germline V gene. V was cut by 10 bases and J by 6 bases, with 18 bases left in between. Here the CDR3 reads CATHLRGLDEKLFF. The CDR3 DNA follows: TGTGCCACCCACCTAAGGGGCTTAGATGAAAAACTGTTTTTT.

This rearrangement joins TRBV7-2 to TRBJ1-1; the D gene is possibly TRBD1 (6 bases). The CDR3 loop spans 17 amino acids. V was trimmed by 7 bases and J by 2 bases, leaving 23 bases between them. Germline CDR1 SGHTA, CDR2 FQGNSA. For the CDR3, the DNA is TGTGCCAGCAACACAAGGGTTACAGGGAAAGCAAACACTGAAGCTTTCTTT. Encoded protein: CASNTRVTGKANTEAFF.

Worth noting for this clone: Different DNA sequences within this sample yield the same CDR3. The chain employs TRBV9 and TRBJ2-1; D uncertain. Between the trimmed V and J ends, which lost 4 bases and 4 bases, there was a span of 15 bases. Germline V lookup: CDR1 SGDLS, CDR2 YYNGEE. The CDR3 length is 15 residues. The CDR3 loop reads CASSPPPGVYNEQFF. CDR3 in DNA: TGTGCCAGCAGCCCCCCGCCTGGAGTTTACAATGAGCAGTTCTTC.

This sequence joins TRBV6-5 and TRBJ1-2, with a weak D call TRBD1 (6 bases). CDR3 length equals 13 residues. From germline, CDR1 is MNHEY and CDR2 SVGAGI. V was cut by 0 bases and J by 8 bases, with 10 bases left in between. The CDR3 reads CASSYSGGGGYTF. The CDR3 bases are TGTGCCAGCAGTTACTCAGGCGGGGGCGGCTACACCTTC.

The chain carries TRBV30 and TRBJ1-2, with 8 bases lining up with TRBD1. Germline V gene sequence: CDR1 GTSNPN, CDR2 SVGIG (reference sequence). CDR3 size: 13 residues. V shed 2 bases and J 8 bases; nucleotides not matched to a gene: 7. CDR3 loop: CAWSWTGSGGYTF. The CDR3 region has the DNA TGTGCCTGGAGTTGGACAGGGAGCGGCGGCTACACCTTC.

The chain uses TRBV13 and TRBJ2-7; TRBD1 matches 7 bases. CDR3 length equals 14 residues. Trimming took 4 bases from V and 3 from J; bases not matched to a gene: 6. Germline-derived CDR1 and CDR2 are PRHDT and FYEKMQ (reference sequence). The CDR3 sequence: CASSSPDRDYEQYF. The CDR3 region has the DNA TGTGCCAGCAGCTCTCCTGACAGGGACTACGAGCAGTACTTC.

The CDR3 loop is CASSYLTGADYGYTF. The CDR3 region has the DNA TGTGCCAGCAGTTACTTGACAGGGGCAGACTATGGCTACACCTTC. This sequence joins TRBV6-5 and TRBJ1-2; 8 bases match TRBD1. The CDR3 has 15 amino acids. Trimming at V came to 1 base and at J to 3 bases, leaving 4 bases not matched to a gene. CDR1 MNHEY and CDR2 SVGAGI come from the germline V gene.

The chain carries TRBV29-1 and TRBJ1-1; 7 nucleotides line up with TRBD1. Germline assignment: CDR1 SQVTM and CDR2 ANQGSEA. J gave up 6 bases and V 6 bases, and 7 bases lay outside the gene matches. The CDR3 spans 12 residues. CDR3 region: CSVGSGGPEAFF. For the CDR3, the DNA is TGCAGCGTGGGGTCAGGGGGACCTGAAGCTTTCTTT.

The CDR3 sequence: CASSIGQGGEKLFF. The CDR3 DNA sequence: TGTGCCAGTAGTATCGGACAGGGGGGTGAAAAACTGTTTTTT. V and J are TRBV19 and TRBJ1-4, with 10 bases fitting TRBD1. The CDR3 is made up of 14 amino acids. V trimming: 3 bases; J trimming: 7 bases; junction bases outside the gene matches: 2. Germline CDR1 and CDR2: LNHDA and SQIVND (reference sequence).

The chain employs TRBV10-1 and TRBJ1-2, with D unresolved. V dropped 3 bases and J dropped 3 bases, with 8 bases sitting between them. The CDR3 loop spans 13 amino acids. Per germline, CDR1 WNHNN and CDR2 SYGVQD (reference sequence). The CDR3 sequence: CASSEDNYYGYTF. The CDR3, as DNA: TGCGCCAGCAGTGAAGACAATTACTATGGCTACACCTTC.

This chain uses TRBV12-5 with TRBJ2-3; D might be TRBD2 (6 bases). Germline assignment: CDR1 LGHNT and CDR2 FRNRAP. The V end was cut by 5 bases, the J end by 6 bases, with 12 bases between. CDR3 length: 13 amino acids. The CDR3 here is CASGKVADDTQYF. In DNA, the CDR3 is TGTGCTAGTGGTAAGGTAGCGGACGATACGCAGTATTTT.

CDR3: CASSVQNRGDTQYF. DNA for the CDR3: TGTGCCAGCAGCGTTCAAAACAGGGGTGATACGCAGTATTTT. The chain joins TRBV9 to TRBJ2-3; 7 nucleotides line up with TRBD1. Germline loops: CDR1 SGDLS, CDR2 YYNGEE. Trimming removed 2 bases from V and 6 bases from J; junction bases left unmatched: 6. This CDR3 region has 14 residues.

This sequence joins TRBV3-1 (or the pseudogene TRBV3-2) and TRBJ1-6; D is unresolved. The CDR3 consists of 13 residues. The V end lost 5 bases, the J end lost 9 bases, and 11 bases lay between the germline ends. The germline V gene encodes CDR1 LGHDT and CDR2 YNNKEL (reference sequence). The CDR3 is CASSSVIGSPLHF. In DNA, the CDR3 is TGTGCCAGCAGCTCGGTGATTGGTTCACCCCTCCACTTT.

This clone has more than one count but fewer than ten. V and J are TRBV27 and TRBJ2-7; perhaps TRBD2 as D (6 bases). Germline values: CDR1 MNHEY, CDR2 SMNVEV (reference sequence). V lost 8 bases, J lost 4 bases, and 15 bases lay in between. The CDR3 totals 13 residues. CDR3 in DNA: TGTGCCAGCCAAAGAGGGAGGCAGTACGAGCAGTACTTC. Translating it yields CASQRGRQYEQYF.

The chain uses TRBV6-4 and TRBJ2-3; D is perhaps TRBD1 (6 bases). V was shortened by 0 bases and J by 2 bases, with 9 bases between the two germline ends. The CDR3 covers 15 residues. Per germline, CDR1 MRHNA and CDR2 SNTAGT. CDR3 nucleotide sequence: TGTGCCAGCAGTGACTCTGGACAGTACACAGATACGCAGTATTTT. Translation: CASSDSGQYTDTQYF.

This clone has more than one count but fewer than ten. The rearrangement uses TRBV5-6 and TRBJ2-2, with D perhaps matching TRBD2 (5 bases). Trimming removed 5 bases from V and 2 bases from J, with 10 bases in between. CDR3 size: 14 residues. CDR1 is SGHDT, CDR2 YYEEEE, per germline. CDR3 nucleotides: TGTGCCAGCAGGAATGGACTCAACACCGGGGAGCTGTTTTTT. Protein: CASRNGLNTGELFF.

CDR3 DNA sequence: TGTGCCGCGCGGCTTAGTGTACACCACTACGAGCAGTACTTC. Protein: CAARLSVHHYEQYF. The chain recombines TRBV10-3 with TRBJ2-7, with no clear D. V dropped 11 bases and J dropped 3 bases, with 20 bases sitting between them. There are 14 residues in the CDR3. Per germline, CDR1 ENHRY and CDR2 SYGVKD.

The rearrangement links TRBV10-3 to TRBJ1-1; D not resolved. With 9 bases removed from V and 1 base from J, the gap between germline ends came to 9 bases. Germline V gene sequence: CDR1 ENHRY, CDR2 SYGVKD. This CDR3 is built from 12 residues. Written as DNA, the CDR3 is TGTGCCATAAAGCAGGCGAACACTGAAGCTTTCTTT. It codes for CAIKQANTEAFF.

This rearrangement joins TRBV3-1 (or the pseudogene TRBV3-2) to TRBJ1-5; no clear D gene. CDR1 and CDR2 (germline): LGHDT, YNNKEL (reference sequence). Deletions cut 0 bases from V and 2 bases from J, with 8 bases between. CDR3 length equals 15 residues. CDR3 nucleotide sequence: TGTGCCAGCAGCCAAGATGGCGGGGGCAATCAGCCCCAGCATTTT. The encoded protein is CASSQDGGGNQPQHF.

This clone was seen a handful of times. The chain has TRBV7-8 and TRBJ2-7; TRBD2 aligns across 10 bases. Looked up from germline, CDR1 is SGHVS and CDR2 is FQNEAQ. This CDR3 is built from 18 residues. The V gene end was trimmed by 0 bases and the J gene end by 2 bases; junction bases not matched to a gene: 10. The CDR3 DNA reads as TGTGCCAGCAGCTTAGCCTCTTACTCGAGCGGGAGGGCCTACGAGCAGTACTTC. It translates to CASSLASYSSGRAYEQYF. Full variable domain (missing parts from reference TRBV7-8 and TRBJ2-7): GAGVSQSPRYKVAKRGQDVALRCDPISGHVSLFWYQQALGQGPEFLTYFQNEAQLDKSGLPSDRFFAERPEGSVSTLKIQRTQQEDSAVYLCASSLASYSSGRAYEQYFGPGTRLTVT.

The chain combines TRBV6-5 with TRBJ1-2; the D gene is possibly TRBD1 (5 bases). V lost 5 bases and J 2 bases, leaving 12 bases between the germline ends. This CDR3 is built from 14 residues. In germline, CDR1 is MNHEY, CDR2 SVGAGI. In nucleotides, the CDR3 is TGTGCCAGCAGTCTATTGGGGGGGAACTATGGCTACACCTTC. This codes for CASSLLGGNYGYTF.

The rearrangement uses TRBV29-1 and TRBJ1-5, with 10 bases matching TRBD1. V dropped 4 bases and J dropped 7; count of bases not matched to a gene: 1. CDR3 length equals 12 residues. Germline-derived CDR1 and CDR2 are SQVTM and ANQGSEA. CDR3 DNA: TGCAGCGTTGGACAGGGGGCCCAGCCCCAGCATTTT. Translating it yields CSVGQGAQPQHF.

V is TRBV6-6 and J is TRBJ2-1; tentative D call: TRBD1 (5 bases). Trimming shortened V by 7 bases and J by 8 bases, and 15 bases separated the two germline ends. This CDR3 has 13 residues. Germline CDR1 MNHNY, CDR2 SVGAGI (reference sequence). The CDR3 DNA is TGTGCCAGCATAGGACAAATACTCCATGAGCAGTTCTTC. Translation gives CASIGQILHEQFF.

The chain links TRBV5-6 to TRBJ2-7, with TRBD1 as a possible D gene (6 bases). V gave up 7 bases and J gave up 4 bases, with 12 bases separating them. The germline CDR1 and CDR2 sequences are SGHDT and YYEEEE. This CDR3 spans 12 amino acids. The CDR3 nucleotides are TGTGCCAGCTCCAGGGGAGTTTACGAGCAGTACTTC. This translates into CASSRGVYEQYF.